The clone carrying this T cell receptor beta chain showed up just a few times. Its specificity is not known. Generation of TCR cDNA used 5'RACE template switching (which added a universal primer site and UMIs). In TCRdb, the 5' RACE reads were re-called with MiXCR into one record per CDR3 protein. The data contain 300,000 to 400,000 distinct CDR3 sequences, around 10% of them singletons. The data were obtained in a study of T cells after yellow fever vaccination. Whole-study results and caveats: Any FACS-sorted repertoire could hold abundant clonotypes that contaminate it from the bulk population.

V lost 6 bases, J lost 2 bases, and 20 bases stayed unmatched. The CDR3 length is 21 residues. The germline V gene has CDR1 LGHNA and CDR2 YNFKEQ. The sample consisted of CD4+ T cells sorted from PBMCs, taken 45 days after the yellow fever booster vaccination. This receptor was identified in a man aged 18 to 30 who received the YFV17D yellow fever vaccine. J is TRBJ2-1 and V is TRBV4-2; 12 nucleotides agree with TRBD2. CDR3 nucleotide sequence: TGTGCCAGCAGACCCACCCTCACTAGCGGGGGGCTGCTCAGTGCCTACAATGAGCAGTTCTTC. This sequence encodes CASRPTLTSGGLLSAYNEQFF.